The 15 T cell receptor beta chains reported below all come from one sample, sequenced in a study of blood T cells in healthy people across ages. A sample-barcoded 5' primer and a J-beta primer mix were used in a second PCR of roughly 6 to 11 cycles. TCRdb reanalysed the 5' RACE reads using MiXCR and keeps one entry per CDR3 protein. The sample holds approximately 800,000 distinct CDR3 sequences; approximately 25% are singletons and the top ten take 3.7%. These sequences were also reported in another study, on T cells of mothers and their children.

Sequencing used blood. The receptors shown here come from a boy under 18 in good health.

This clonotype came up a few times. For the CDR3, the DNA is TGCAGTGCGGGGGACAGGGTAGGAACCAATGAGCAGTTCTTC. Translating gives CSAGDRVGTNEQFF. The V and J genes are TRBV20-1 and TRBJ2-7; 9 nucleotides agree with TRBD1. The DNA end lines up better with TRBJ2-1; the J call may be wrong. The length of the CDR3 is 14 residues. Germline V CDR1 and CDR2: DFQATT, SNEGSKA (reference sequence).

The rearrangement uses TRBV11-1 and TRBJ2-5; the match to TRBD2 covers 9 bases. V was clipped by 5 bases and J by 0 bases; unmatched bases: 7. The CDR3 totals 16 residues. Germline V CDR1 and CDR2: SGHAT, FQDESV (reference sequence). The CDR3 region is CASSPRSGGYQETQYF. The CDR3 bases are TGTGCCAGCAGCCCGCGCAGCGGGGGGTACCAAGAGACCCAGTACTTC. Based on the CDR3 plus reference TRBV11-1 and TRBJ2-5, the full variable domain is EAEVAQSPRYKITEKSQAVAFWCDPISGHATLYWYRQILGQGPELLVQFQDESVVDDSQLPKDRFSAERLKGVDSTLKIQPAELGDSAMYLCASSPRSGGYQETQYFGPGTRLLVL.

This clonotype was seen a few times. CDR3 region: CASSFRPSGGDEQYF. The CDR3, as DNA: TGTGCCAGCAGTTTTCGTCCAAGCGGGGGTGACGAGCAGTACTTC. The chain joins TRBV27 to TRBJ2-5, with TRBD2 matching over 8 bases. The J call may be mistaken, given a closer DNA end match to TRBJ2-7. CDR1 is MNHEY and CDR2 is SMNVEV in the germline V gene (reference sequence). The CDR3 length is 15 residues.

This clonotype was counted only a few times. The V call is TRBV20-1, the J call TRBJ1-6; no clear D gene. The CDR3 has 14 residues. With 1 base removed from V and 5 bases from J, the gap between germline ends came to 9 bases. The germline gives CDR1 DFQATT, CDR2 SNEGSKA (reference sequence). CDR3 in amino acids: CSARVGNDNSPLHF. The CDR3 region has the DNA TGCAGTGCTAGAGTAGGGAACGATAATTCACCCCTCCACTTT.

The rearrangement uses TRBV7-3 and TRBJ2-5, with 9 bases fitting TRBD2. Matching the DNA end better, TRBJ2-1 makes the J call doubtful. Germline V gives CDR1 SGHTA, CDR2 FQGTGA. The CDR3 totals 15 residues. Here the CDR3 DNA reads TGTGCCAGCAGCCCTCTAGCGGGGAAAAGCAATGAGCAGTTCTTC. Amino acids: CASSPLAGKSNEQFF.

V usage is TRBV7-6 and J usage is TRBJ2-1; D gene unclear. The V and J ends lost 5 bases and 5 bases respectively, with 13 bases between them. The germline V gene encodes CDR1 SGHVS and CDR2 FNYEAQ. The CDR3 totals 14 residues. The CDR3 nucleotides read TGTGCCAGCAGCCCCGGCCCTTACGACAATGAGCAGTTCTTC. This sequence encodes CASSPGPYDNEQFF.

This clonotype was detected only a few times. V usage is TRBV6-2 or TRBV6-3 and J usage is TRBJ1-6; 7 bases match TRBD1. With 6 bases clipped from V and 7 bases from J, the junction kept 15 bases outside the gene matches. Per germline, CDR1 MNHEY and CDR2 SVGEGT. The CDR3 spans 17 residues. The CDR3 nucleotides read TGTGCCAGCAGGCCAGTCGCGACAGGGCGACAAAATTCACCCCTCCACTTT. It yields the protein CASRPVATGRQNSPLHF.

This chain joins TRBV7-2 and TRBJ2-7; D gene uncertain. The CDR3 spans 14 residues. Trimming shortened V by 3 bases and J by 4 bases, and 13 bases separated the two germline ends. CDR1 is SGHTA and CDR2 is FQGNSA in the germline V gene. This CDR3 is CASSLAAMSYEQYF. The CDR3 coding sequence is TGTGCCAGCAGCTTGGCCGCCATGAGTTACGAGCAGTACTTC.

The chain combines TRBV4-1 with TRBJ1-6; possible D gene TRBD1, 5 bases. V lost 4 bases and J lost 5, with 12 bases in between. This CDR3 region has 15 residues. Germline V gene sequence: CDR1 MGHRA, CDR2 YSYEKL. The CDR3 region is CASSLTGLNNSPLHF. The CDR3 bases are TGCGCCAGCAGCCTTACAGGTCTAAATAATTCACCCCTCCACTTT.

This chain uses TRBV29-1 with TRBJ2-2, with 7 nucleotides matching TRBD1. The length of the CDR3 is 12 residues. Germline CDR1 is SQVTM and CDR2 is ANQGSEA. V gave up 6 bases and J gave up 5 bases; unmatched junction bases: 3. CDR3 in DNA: TGCAGCGTCCGACAGGGTACCGGGGAGCTGTTTTTT. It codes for CSVRQGTGELFF.

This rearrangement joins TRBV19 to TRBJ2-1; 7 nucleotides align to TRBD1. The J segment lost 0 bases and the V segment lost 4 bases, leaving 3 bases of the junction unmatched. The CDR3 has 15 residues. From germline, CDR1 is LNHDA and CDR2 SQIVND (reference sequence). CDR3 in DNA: TGTGCCAGTAGTAAGGGGGCGAGCTCCTACAATGAGCAGTTCTTC. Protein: CASSKGASSYNEQFF. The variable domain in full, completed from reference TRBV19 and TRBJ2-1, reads DGGITQSPKYLFRKEGQNVTLSCEQNLNHDAMYWYRQDPGQGLRLIYYSQIVNDFQKGDIAEGYSVSREKKESFPLTVTSAQKNPTAFYLCASSKGASSYNEQFFGPGTRLTVL.

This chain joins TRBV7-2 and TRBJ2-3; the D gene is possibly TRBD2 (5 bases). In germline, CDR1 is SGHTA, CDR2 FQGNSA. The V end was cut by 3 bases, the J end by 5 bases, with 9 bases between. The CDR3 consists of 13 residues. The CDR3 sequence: CASSFKSGDTQYF. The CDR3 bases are TGTGCCAGCAGCTTTAAGAGCGGAGATACGCAGTATTTT.

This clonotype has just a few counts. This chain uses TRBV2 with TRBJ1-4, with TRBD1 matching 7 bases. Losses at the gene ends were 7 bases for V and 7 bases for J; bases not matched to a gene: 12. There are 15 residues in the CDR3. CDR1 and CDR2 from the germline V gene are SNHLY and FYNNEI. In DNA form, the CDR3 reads TGTGCCAGCACTAGCCAGGGGGAAGGAAGTGAAAAACTGTTTTTT. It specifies CASTSQGEGSEKLFF.

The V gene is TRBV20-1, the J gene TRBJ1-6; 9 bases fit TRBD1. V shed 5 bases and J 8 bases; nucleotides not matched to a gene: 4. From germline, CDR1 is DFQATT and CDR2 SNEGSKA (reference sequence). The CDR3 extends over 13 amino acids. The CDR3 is CSAAWDRDSPLHF. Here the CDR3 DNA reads TGCAGTGCTGCTTGGGACAGGGATTCACCCCTCCACTTT.

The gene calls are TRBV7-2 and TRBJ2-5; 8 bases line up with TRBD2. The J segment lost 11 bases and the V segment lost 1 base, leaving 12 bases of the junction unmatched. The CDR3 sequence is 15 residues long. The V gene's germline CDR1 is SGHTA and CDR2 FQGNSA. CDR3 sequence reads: CASSLGGTSVMGQYF. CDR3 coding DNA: TGTGCCAGCAGCTTAGGCGGGACTAGTGTCATGGGGCAGTACTTC.